Below, one T cell receptor (beta chain) is given with its context. This CDR3 region has 15 residues. Germline CDR1 SGHVS, CDR2 FQNEAQ. V dropped 4 bases and J dropped 6; count of bases not matched to a gene: 7. Generated by immunoSEQ multiplex PCR, the TCRdb table keeps only in-frame clones and is missing some. The profile shows more than 10,000 clones, about 81% of them singletons. The sample is drawn from a study of graft-versus-host responses after intestinal transplantation. Study context: As for transplant type, recipients had multivisceral, liver-intestinal, or isolated intestinal grafts.

The sample was PBMCs, taken around 300 days after intestinal transplant. This receptor was taken from a human patient who received an intestinal transplant, so some T cells may come from the graft donor. The chain has TRBV7-8 and TRBJ2-7, with 12 bases matching TRBD1. CDR3 amino acids: CASSSGTGGLGEQYF. For the CDR3, the DNA is TGTGCCAGCAGCTCCGGGACAGGGGGCTTAGGCGAGCAGTACTTC.